Shown below are 8 T cell receptor beta chains from a single sample sequenced in a study of blood T cells in healthy people across ages. For the second PCR, which ran for about 7 to 11 cycles, a sample-barcoded 5' primer and a J-beta primer mix were used. Using its own MiXCR run on the 5' RACE reads, TCRdb lists one record per CDR3 protein. The sample consists of about 1.8 million distinct CDR3 sequences, around 48% of them appearing once. The sample consisted of blood. Source of these receptors: a woman in her thirties or forties in good health.

This clonotype was observed a handful of times. The CDR3 is CASSVGIELNQPQHF. The CDR3 DNA reads as TGTGCCAGCAGCGTAGGCATTGAGTTAAATCAGCCCCAGCATTTT. This chain connects TRBV9 to TRBJ1-5, with unresolved D. The CDR3 covers 15 residues. Germline-derived CDR1 and CDR2 are SGDLS and YYNGEE. Trimming removed 0 bases at V and 4 bases at J, with 11 bases between.

The chain combines TRBV6-5 with TRBJ2-7; D possibly matches TRBD1 or TRBD2 (5 bases each). Germline V gene sequence: CDR1 MNHEY, CDR2 SVGAGI. V gave up 6 bases and J gave up 6 bases, with 15 bases separating them. This CDR3 has 13 residues. The CDR3 loop is CASRTGAGTEQYF. CDR3 DNA: TGTGCCAGCAGAACCGGGGCAGGGACCGAGCAGTACTTC.

The rearrangement links TRBV6-5 to TRBJ2-5, with TRBD1 matching over 10 bases. Judging by the DNA end, TRBJ2-1 fits better; the J call may be wrong. CDR3 length: 14 amino acids. Germline CDR1 is MNHEY and CDR2 is SVGAGI. The CDR3: CASSPDRGRETQFF. CDR3 nucleotide sequence: TGTGCCAGCAGTCCAGACAGGGGGCGAGAGACCCAGTTCTTC.

The chain joins TRBV5-1 to TRBJ1-6; the D gene is possibly TRBD1 (6 bases). CDR3 length equals 16 residues. V lost 6 bases and J 0 bases, leaving 13 bases between the germline ends. The germline V gene encodes CDR1 SGHRS and CDR2 YFSETQ. CDR3 amino acids: CASIQQGVSYNSPLHF. The CDR3 DNA sequence: TGCGCCAGCATCCAACAGGGCGTCTCCTATAATTCACCCCTCCACTTT.

The chain combines TRBV20-1 with TRBJ2-7, with TRBD2 matching 8 bases. The V segment lost 7 bases and the J segment 3 bases; nucleotides outside the gene matches: 5. The CDR3 contains 12 residues. CDR1 DFQATT and CDR2 SNEGSKA come from the germline V gene (reference sequence). CDR3 DNA: TGCAGTGGGGGGACTAGTGGCTACGAGCAGTACTTC. Protein: CSGGTSGYEQYF.

This clonotype was observed a handful of times. The chain has TRBV4-1 and TRBJ2-6; D is possibly TRBD1 (5 bases). This CDR3 is built from 19 residues. Trimming took off 1 base at V and 0 bases at J, with 16 bases between the two ends. Germline V gene lookup returns CDR1 MGHRA and CDR2 YSYEKL. CDR3 nucleotides: TGCGCCAGCAGCCAAGGAGGACATCTGCTAATCTCTGGGGCCAACGTCCTGACTTTC. Its translation is CASSQGGHLLISGANVLTF.

The CDR3 region is CASKDRGGQYF. The CDR3 DNA reads TGTGCCAGCAAGGACAGGGGCGGTCAGTACTTC. The V and J genes are TRBV2 and TRBJ2-7, with 9 bases fitting TRBD1. The V gene's germline CDR1 is SNHLY and CDR2 FYNNEI. J gave up 10 bases and V 7 bases, and 5 bases lay outside the gene matches. CDR3 length: 11 amino acids.

The chain combines TRBV5-1 with TRBJ2-7, with D perhaps TRBD1 (5 bases). CDR1 is SGHRS, CDR2 YFSETQ, per germline. Trimming removed 0 bases from V and 2 bases from J, with 15 bases in between. The CDR3 has 16 amino acids. The DNA of the CDR3 is TGCGCCAGCAGCTTGGGTTCGCAGGGCCCTACCTACGAGCAGTACTTC. As protein: CASSLGSQGPTYEQYF.